This TCR beta chain emerged from a study of shared T cell receptors in the human thymus. Sequenced by immunoSEQ multiplex PCR; TCRdb stores in-frame clones only, minus some. The sample holds about 660,000 clones, 80% to 90% seen once. This CDR3 comprises 15 residues. This sample also belongs to another study, concerning human thymus T cells. This second study notes: Healthy Finnish infants having corrective surgery for congenital heart defects served as donors. Thymic material originated from resections removed in the course of corrective heart surgery. V and J gene usage appeared biased in thymic and blood repertoires. Overlap was high between thymic repertoires from unrelated individuals, as reported in related research.

The J gene is TRBJ2-7, the V gene TRBV1; the D call of TRBD2 is as the table states it, not checked on the DNA. TRBV1 is a known pseudogene. The sequencing input was thymocytes. This TCR was sampled from a boy under two years old with a congenital heart defect. The CDR3 is CTSSPSGGSSYEQYF. CDR3 bases: TGCACCAGCAGCCCGAGCGGCGGGAGCTCCTACGAGCAGTACTTC.